The 11 T cell receptor beta chains below come from one sample, sequenced in a study of identical twins. TCRdb passed the 5' RACE reads through MiXCR, listing each CDR3 protein once. The sample contains hundreds of thousands of distinct CDR3 sequences, around 12% of which appear only once. This sample also belongs to another study, concerning yellow fever vaccine responses in identical twins.

The sample was CD8+ T cells sorted from blood. These receptors originate from a woman younger than 35 in good health.

The chain combines TRBV5-1 with TRBJ2-7; D gene unclear. V was pared by 0 bases and J by 2 bases, with 6 bases between. CDR3 length equals 13 residues. Per germline, CDR1 SGHRS and CDR2 YFSETQ. CDR3 coding DNA: TGCGCCAGCAGCTTGGCCACGACCTACGAGCAGTACTTC. It translates to CASSLATTYEQYF.

This rearrangement joins TRBV29-1 to TRBJ1-2; 7 nucleotides align to TRBD1. The CDR3 length is 13 residues. Unmatched junction bases numbered 9, after V lost 3 bases and J lost 8 bases. CDR1 is SQVTM and CDR2 is ANQGSEA in the germline V gene. The CDR3 sequence is CSVDTGELMGYTF. Here the CDR3 DNA reads TGCAGCGTTGATACAGGGGAGTTGATGGGCTACACCTTC.

This chain uses TRBV5-1 with TRBJ2-1; 9 bases align to TRBD1. This CDR3 has 21 residues. Trimming cost V 1 base and J 3 bases; bases outside gene matches: 20. Per germline, CDR1 SGHRS and CDR2 YFSETQ. This CDR3 is CASSLMAQGAMAGIVYNEQFF. The CDR3 DNA follows: TGCGCCAGCAGCTTGATGGCACAGGGGGCTATGGCGGGCATCGTCTACAATGAGCAGTTCTTC.

This sequence joins TRBV5-6 and TRBJ2-2; possible D gene TRBD2, 6 bases. The CDR3 extends over 14 amino acids. V lost 0 bases, J lost 3 bases, and 6 bases lay in between. CDR1 and CDR2 (germline): SGHDT, YYEEEE. In nucleotides, the CDR3 is TGTGCCAGCAGCTTGGGGGACTACACCGGGGAGCTGTTTTTT. Its translation: CASSLGDYTGELFF.

This sequence joins TRBV12-3 or TRBV12-4 and TRBJ2-6; D unresolved. Between the trimmed V and J ends, which lost 5 bases and 0 bases, there was a span of 20 bases. This CDR3 spans 19 amino acids. The CDR3 nucleotides are TGTGCCAGCAGTACGAGACAAGTCTCCCCCTCCTCTGGGGCCAACGTCCTGACTTTC. Translation: CASSTRQVSPSSGANVLTF.

This clonotype was observed a few times. In DNA, the CDR3 is TGTGCCAGCAGTTGGGACGTAGACAGTGCAACTAATGAAAAACTGTTTTTT. Translating gives CASSWDVDSATNEKLFF. The V call is TRBV6-5, the J call TRBJ1-4; tentatively, D is TRBD1 (5 bases). From germline, CDR1 is MNHEY and CDR2 SVGAGI. The CDR3 has 17 residues. V lost 4 bases, J lost 0 bases, and 15 bases lay in between.

CDR3 nucleotides: TGTGCCAGCACCCCCCCGTCCAGCGGGAGATACGAGCAGTACTTC. It translates to CASTPPSSGRYEQYF. J is TRBJ2-7 and V is TRBV12-3 or TRBV12-4; 8 nucleotides agree with TRBD2. The length of the CDR3 is 15 residues. After removal of 7 bases from V and 4 bases from J, the junction contained 12 bases not matched to a gene.

This clonotype was picked up a small number of times. The CDR3 DNA is TGTGCCAGCAGTTCTGCGGACAGGGTTAACTATGGCTACACCTTC. It codes for CASSSADRVNYGYTF. This chain uses TRBV6-2 or TRBV6-3 with TRBJ1-2; 8 bases match TRBD1. V dropped 4 bases and J dropped 1; count of bases not matched to a gene: 5. The CDR3 consists of 15 residues. Germline V CDR1 and CDR2: MNHEY, SVGEGT.

This chain uses TRBV10-3 with TRBJ2-1; no definite D call. This CDR3 has 14 amino acids. V was clipped by 4 bases and J by 8 bases, with 15 bases between them. Germline CDR1 ENHRY, CDR2 SYGVKD. The CDR3 loop is CAISVGRAFDEQFF. The CDR3 DNA is TGTGCCATCAGTGTGGGTAGGGCTTTCGATGAGCAGTTCTTC.

This clonotype was counted between two and nine times. This chain connects TRBV3-1 to TRBJ2-3, with D perhaps being TRBD1 or TRBD2 (5 bases each). The V and J ends lost 4 bases and 2 bases respectively, with 13 bases between them. Germline V CDR1 and CDR2: LGHDT, YNNKEL (reference sequence). The CDR3 loop spans 15 amino acids. The CDR3 here is CASSLGTSLTDTQYF. The CDR3 region has the DNA TGTGCCAGCAGCCTGGGGACGAGCCTCACAGATACGCAGTATTTT.

Ten or more counts support this clonotype. The gene calls are TRBV18 and TRBJ1-6, with 7 nucleotides matching TRBD1. With V trimmed by 5 bases and J by 10 bases, 8 bases remained unmatched. This CDR3 is 14 amino acids long. Germline lookup yields CDR1 KGHSH and CDR2 LQKENI. The CDR3 here is CASSIGGQRSPLHF. The CDR3, as DNA: TGTGCCAGCTCAATAGGGGGACAGAGATCACCCCTCCACTTT.